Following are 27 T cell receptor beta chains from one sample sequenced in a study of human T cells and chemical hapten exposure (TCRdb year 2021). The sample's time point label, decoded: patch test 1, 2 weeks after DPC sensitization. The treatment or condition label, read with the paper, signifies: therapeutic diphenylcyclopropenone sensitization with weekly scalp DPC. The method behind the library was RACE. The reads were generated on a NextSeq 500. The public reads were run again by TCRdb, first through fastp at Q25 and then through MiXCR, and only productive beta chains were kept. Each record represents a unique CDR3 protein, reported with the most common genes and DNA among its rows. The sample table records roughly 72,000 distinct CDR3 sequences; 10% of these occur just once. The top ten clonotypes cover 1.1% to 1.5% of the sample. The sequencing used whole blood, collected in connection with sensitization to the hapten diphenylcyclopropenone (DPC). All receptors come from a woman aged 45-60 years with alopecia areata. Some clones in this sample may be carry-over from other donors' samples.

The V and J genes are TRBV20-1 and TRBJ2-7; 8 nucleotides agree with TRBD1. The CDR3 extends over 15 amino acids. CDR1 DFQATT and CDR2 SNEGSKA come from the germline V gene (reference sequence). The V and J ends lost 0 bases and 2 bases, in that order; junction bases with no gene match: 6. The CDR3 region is CSAREAHRGTYEQYF. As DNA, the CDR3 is TGCAGTGCTAGAGAGGCACACAGGGGGACCTACGAGCAGTACTTC.

The DNA of the CDR3 is TGCAGTGCTTGGCTAGCGGGAGAAAACGAGCAGTACTTC. This gives the protein CSAWLAGENEQYF. The chain recombines TRBV20-1 with TRBJ2-7; 10 nucleotides agree with TRBD2. This CDR3 spans 13 amino acids. The V segment lost 5 bases and the J segment 5 bases; nucleotides outside the gene matches: 6. Looked up from germline, CDR1 is DFQATT and CDR2 is SNEGSKA (reference sequence).

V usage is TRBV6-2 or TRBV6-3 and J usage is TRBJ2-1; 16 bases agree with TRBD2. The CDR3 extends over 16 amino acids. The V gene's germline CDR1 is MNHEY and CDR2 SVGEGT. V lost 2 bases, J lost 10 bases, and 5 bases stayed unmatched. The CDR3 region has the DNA TGTGCCAGCAGTTACGTGGGACTAGCGGGAGGGCCAGAGCAGTTCTTC. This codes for CASSYVGLAGGPEQFF.

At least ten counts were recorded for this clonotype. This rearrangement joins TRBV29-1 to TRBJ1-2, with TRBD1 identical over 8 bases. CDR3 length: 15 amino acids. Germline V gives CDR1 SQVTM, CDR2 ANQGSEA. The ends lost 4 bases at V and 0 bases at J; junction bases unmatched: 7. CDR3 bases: TGCAGCGTTGCCCGGACAGGGTCCCCTAACTATGGCTACACCTTC. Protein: CSVARTGSPNYGYTF. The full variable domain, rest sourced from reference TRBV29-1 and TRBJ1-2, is SAVISQKPSRDICQRGTSLTIQCQVDSQVTMMFWYRQQPGQSLTLIATANQGSEATYESGFVIDKFPISRPNLTFSTLTVSNMSPEDSSIYLCSVARTGSPNYGYTFGSGTRLTVV.

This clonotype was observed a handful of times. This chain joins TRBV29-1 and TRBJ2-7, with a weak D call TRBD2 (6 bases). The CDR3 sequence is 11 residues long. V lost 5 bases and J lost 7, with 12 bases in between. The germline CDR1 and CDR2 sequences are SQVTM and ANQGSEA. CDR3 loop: CSVLDGGEQYF. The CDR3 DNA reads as TGCAGCGTTCTCGATGGAGGGGAGCAGTACTTC.

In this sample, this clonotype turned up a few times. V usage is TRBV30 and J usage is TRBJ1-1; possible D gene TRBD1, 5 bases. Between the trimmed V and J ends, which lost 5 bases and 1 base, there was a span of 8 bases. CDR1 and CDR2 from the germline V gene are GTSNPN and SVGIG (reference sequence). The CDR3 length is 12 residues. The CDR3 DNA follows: TGTGCCTGGGCGACAGCGAACACTGAAGCTTTCTTT. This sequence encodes CAWATANTEAFF.

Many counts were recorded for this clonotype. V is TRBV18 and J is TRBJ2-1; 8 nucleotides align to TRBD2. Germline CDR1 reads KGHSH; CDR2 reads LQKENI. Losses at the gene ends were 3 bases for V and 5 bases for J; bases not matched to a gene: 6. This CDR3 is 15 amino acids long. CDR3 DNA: TGTGCCAGCTCACCGGGACTAGTCCCCCACAATGAGCAGTTCTTC. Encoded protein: CASSPGLVPHNEQFF.

This CDR3 is CASSVAAQAETQYF. CDR3 DNA sequence: TGTGCCAGCAGCGTAGCTGCCCAGGCAGAGACCCAGTACTTC. This rearrangement joins TRBV9 to TRBJ2-5; D is unclear. Germline CDR1 SGDLS, CDR2 YYNGEE. V was cut by 0 bases and J by 4 bases, with 10 bases left in between. The CDR3 runs to 14 residues.

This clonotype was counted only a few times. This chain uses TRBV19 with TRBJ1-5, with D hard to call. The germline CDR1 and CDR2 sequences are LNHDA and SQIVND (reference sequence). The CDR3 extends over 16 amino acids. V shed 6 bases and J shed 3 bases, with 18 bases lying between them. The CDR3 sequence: CASSTMQRALNQPQHF. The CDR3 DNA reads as TGTGCCAGTAGCACAATGCAGAGAGCCCTCAATCAGCCCCAGCATTTT.

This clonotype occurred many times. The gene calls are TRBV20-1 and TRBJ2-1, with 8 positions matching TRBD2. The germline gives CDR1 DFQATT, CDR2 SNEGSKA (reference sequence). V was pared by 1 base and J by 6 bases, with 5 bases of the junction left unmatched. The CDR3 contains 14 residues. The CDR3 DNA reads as TGCAGTGCTAGAGCGAACGGGAGGGGCAATGAGCAGTTCTTC. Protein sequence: CSARANGRGNEQFF.

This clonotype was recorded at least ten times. The CDR3 bases are TGTGCCAGCAGCTTTACCCCTGACAATGAGCAGTTCTTC. Translation gives CASSFTPDNEQFF. The rearrangement uses TRBV7-3 and TRBJ2-1, with D unresolved. This CDR3 region has 13 residues. Trimming stripped 3 bases from V and 5 bases from J, with 8 bases between. The germline CDR1 and CDR2 sequences are SGHTA and FQGTGA.

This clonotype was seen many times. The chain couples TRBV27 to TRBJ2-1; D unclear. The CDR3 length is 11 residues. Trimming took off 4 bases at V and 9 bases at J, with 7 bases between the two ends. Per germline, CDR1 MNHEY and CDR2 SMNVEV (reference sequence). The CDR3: CASSSFGEQFF. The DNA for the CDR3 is TGTGCCAGCAGTTCATTTGGTGAGCAGTTCTTC.

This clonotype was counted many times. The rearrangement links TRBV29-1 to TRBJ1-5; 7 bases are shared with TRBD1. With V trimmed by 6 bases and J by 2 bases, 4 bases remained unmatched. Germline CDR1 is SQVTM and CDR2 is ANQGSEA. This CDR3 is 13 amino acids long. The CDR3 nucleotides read TGCAGCGTCCTTCAGGGGGGCAATCAGCCCCAGCATTTT. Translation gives CSVLQGGNQPQHF.

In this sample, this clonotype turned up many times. In nucleotides, the CDR3 is TGTGCCAGTAGTGGCCAGACAGGGCGAGGACAGCCCCAGCATTTT. It encodes CASSGQTGRGQPQHF. The rearrangement links TRBV19 to TRBJ1-5; 7 bases are shared with TRBD1. The CDR3 spans 15 residues. Unmatched junction bases numbered 11, after V lost 5 bases and J lost 7 bases. Germline lookup yields CDR1 LNHDA and CDR2 SQIVND (reference sequence).

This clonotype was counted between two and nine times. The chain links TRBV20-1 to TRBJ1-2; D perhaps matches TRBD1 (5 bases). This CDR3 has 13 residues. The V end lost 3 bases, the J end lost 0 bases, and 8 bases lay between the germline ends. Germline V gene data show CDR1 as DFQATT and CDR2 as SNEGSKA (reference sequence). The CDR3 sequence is CSARTESNYGYTF. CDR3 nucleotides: TGCAGTGCTAGGACAGAGTCTAACTATGGCTACACCTTC.

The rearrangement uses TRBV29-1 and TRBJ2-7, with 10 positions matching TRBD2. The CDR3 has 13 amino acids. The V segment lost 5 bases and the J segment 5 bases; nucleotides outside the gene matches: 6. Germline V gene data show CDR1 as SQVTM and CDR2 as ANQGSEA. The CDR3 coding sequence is TGCAGCGTTACCGGGACTAGCGTCGACGAGCAGTACTTC. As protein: CSVTGTSVDEQYF.

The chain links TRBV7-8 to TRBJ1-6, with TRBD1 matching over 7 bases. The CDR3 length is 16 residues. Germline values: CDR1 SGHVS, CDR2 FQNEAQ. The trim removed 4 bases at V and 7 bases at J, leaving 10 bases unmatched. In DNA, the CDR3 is TGTGCCAGCAGCTCGCGGGACAGCCTATTGAATTCACCCCTCCACTTT. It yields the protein CASSSRDSLLNSPLHF.

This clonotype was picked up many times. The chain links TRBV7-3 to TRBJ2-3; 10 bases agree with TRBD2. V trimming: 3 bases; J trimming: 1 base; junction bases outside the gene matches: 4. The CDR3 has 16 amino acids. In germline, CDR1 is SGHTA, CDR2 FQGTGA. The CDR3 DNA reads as TGTGCCAGCAGCTTGAGCGGGAGGGTGCGCACAGATACGCAGTATTTT. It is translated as CASSLSGRVRTDTQYF.

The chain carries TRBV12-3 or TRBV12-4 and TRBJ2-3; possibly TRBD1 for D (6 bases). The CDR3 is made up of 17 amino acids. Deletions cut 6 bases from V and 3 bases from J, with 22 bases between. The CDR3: CASSPSTGFPITDTQYF. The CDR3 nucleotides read TGTGCCAGCAGCCCCTCGACAGGATTTCCTATAACAGATACGCAGTATTTT.

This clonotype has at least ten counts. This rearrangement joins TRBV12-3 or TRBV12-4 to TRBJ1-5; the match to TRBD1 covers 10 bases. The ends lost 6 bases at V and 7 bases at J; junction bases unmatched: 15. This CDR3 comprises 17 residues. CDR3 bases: TGTGCCAGCAGGAGGGACAGGGGCCTTGGTCGGGGACAGCCCCAGCATTTT. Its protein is CASRRDRGLGRGQPQHF.

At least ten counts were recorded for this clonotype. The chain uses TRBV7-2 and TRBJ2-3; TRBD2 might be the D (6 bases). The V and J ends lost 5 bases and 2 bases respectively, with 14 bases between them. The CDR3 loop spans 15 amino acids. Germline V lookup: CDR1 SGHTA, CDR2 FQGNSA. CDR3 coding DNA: TGTGCCAGCAGCGGGGACTGGGATCCCACAGATACGCAGTATTTT. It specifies CASSGDWDPTDTQYF.

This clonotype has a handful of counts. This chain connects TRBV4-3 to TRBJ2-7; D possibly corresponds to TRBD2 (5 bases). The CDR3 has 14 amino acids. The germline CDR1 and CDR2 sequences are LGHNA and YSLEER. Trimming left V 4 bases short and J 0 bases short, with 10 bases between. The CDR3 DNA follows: TGCGCCAGCAGCCGAAGCGGTTTCTCCTACGAGCAGTACTTC. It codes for CASSRSGFSYEQYF.

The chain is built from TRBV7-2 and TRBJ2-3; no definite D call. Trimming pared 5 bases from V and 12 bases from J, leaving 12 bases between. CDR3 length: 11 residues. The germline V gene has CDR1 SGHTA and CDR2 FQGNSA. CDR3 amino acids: CASSNDPRQYF. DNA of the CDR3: TGTGCCAGCAGCAACGACCCTCGACAGTATTTT. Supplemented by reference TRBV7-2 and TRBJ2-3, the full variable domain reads GAGVSQSPSNKVTEKGKDVELRCDPISGHTALYWYRQSLGQGLEFLIYFQGNSAPDKSGLPSDRFSAERTGGSVSTLTIQRTQQEDSAVYLCASSNDPRQYFGPGTRLTVL.

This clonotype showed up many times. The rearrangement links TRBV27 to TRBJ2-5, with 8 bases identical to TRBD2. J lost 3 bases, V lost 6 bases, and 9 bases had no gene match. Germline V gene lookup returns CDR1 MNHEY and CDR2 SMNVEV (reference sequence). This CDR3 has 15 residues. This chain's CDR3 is CASRRLAGGKETQYF. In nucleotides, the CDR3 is TGTGCCAGCAGAAGGCTAGCGGGCGGAAAAGAGACCCAGTACTTC.

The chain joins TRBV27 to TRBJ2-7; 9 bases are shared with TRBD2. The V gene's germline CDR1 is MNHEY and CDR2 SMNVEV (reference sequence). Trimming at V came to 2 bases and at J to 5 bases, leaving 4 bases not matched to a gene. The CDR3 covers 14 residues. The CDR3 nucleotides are TGTGCCAGCAGTTTAGTAGCGGGAGTACACGAGCAGTACTTC. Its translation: CASSLVAGVHEQYF.

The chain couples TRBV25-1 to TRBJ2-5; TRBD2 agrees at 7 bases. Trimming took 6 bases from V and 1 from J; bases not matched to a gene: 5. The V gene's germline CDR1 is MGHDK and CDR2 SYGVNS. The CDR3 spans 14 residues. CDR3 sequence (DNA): TGTGCCAGCAGAGAAGGGAGGGTCCAAGAGACCCAGTACTTC. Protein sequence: CASREGRVQETQYF.

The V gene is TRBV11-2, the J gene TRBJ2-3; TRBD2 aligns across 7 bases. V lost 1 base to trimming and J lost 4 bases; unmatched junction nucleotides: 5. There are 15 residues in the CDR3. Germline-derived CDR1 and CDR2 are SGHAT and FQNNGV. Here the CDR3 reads CASSLAGRRSDTQYF. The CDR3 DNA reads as TGTGCCAGCAGCTTAGCCGGGAGGCGATCAGATACGCAGTATTTT.